Shown below are 23 T cell receptor beta chains from a single sample sequenced in a study of T cell repertoires in cytomegalovirus infection. TCRdb re-called the reads through MiXCR, storing one row per CDR3 protein. The sample consists of hundreds of thousands of distinct CDR3 sequences, around 30% of them appearing once. These receptors lack a known antigen. Sequencing was performed on cultured PBMCs, taken from culture after CMV antigen stimulation. These receptors were obtained from a human donor in good health (CMV status not recorded). Some clones in this sample may be carry-over from other donors' samples.

The rearrangement links TRBV15 to TRBJ1-2; 12 nucleotides match TRBD1. V lost 5 bases, J lost 9 bases, and 10 bases stayed unmatched. CDR1 is LNHNV, CDR2 YYDKDF, per germline (reference sequence). This CDR3 comprises 15 residues. The CDR3 spells CATSGRDRGRLRYTF. CDR3 nucleotide sequence: TGTGCCACCAGCGGACGGGACAGGGGGCGTCTTCGCTACACCTTC.

The chain uses TRBV7-2 and TRBJ2-2; tentative D call: TRBD2 (6 bases). Trimming took off 5 bases at V and 8 bases at J, with 21 bases between the two ends. The CDR3 runs 16 residues. The V gene's germline CDR1 is SGHTA and CDR2 FQGNSA. The CDR3 DNA reads TGTGCCAGCAGCCCGTTGGCGCGGGACGACTGGGGGGAGCTGTTTTTT. This gives the protein CASSPLARDDWGELFF. Variable domain in full (rest from reference TRBV7-2 and TRBJ2-2): GAGVSQSPSNKVTEKGKDVELRCDPISGHTALYWYRQSLGQGLEFLIYFQGNSAPDKSGLPSDRFSAERTGGSVSTLTIQRTQQEDSAVYLCASSPLARDDWGELFFGEGSRLTVL.

V usage is TRBV19 and J usage is TRBJ2-2, with TRBD2 matching over 11 bases. The germline V gene encodes CDR1 LNHDA and CDR2 SQIVND (reference sequence). This CDR3 has 14 residues. Germline trimming cut 3 bases from V and 7 bases from J; bases unmatched to any gene: 1. CDR3 sequence: CASSMGLADGELFF. DNA for the CDR3: TGTGCCAGTAGTATGGGACTAGCGGACGGGGAGCTGTTTTTT.

The chain recombines TRBV4-1 with TRBJ1-1, with TRBD1 identical over 9 bases. Germline-derived CDR1 and CDR2 are MGHRA and YSYEKL. The CDR3 spans 15 residues. The ends lost 3 bases at V and 4 bases at J; junction bases unmatched: 6. The CDR3 DNA follows: TGCGCCAGCAGCCAGCGGACAGGGGTGGTCACTGAAGCTTTCTTT. It is translated as CASSQRTGVVTEAFF.

The chain links TRBV12-3 or TRBV12-4 to TRBJ2-2; the match to TRBD2 covers 7 bases. The CDR3 runs 14 residues. J lost 6 bases, V lost 7 bases, and 8 bases had no gene match. CDR3 residues: CASTLAARAGELFF. The CDR3, as DNA: TGTGCCAGCACCCTAGCGGCAAGGGCCGGGGAGCTGTTTTTT.

This clonotype turned up a few times. The rearrangement uses TRBV19 and TRBJ2-7; D not resolved. Germline V gene lookup returns CDR1 LNHDA and CDR2 SQIVND (reference sequence). This CDR3 has 14 amino acids. The V end lost 3 bases, the J end lost 0 bases, and 9 bases lay between the germline ends. As DNA, the CDR3 is TGTGCCAGTAGTATCGCCGAGAGCTCCTACGAGCAGTACTTC. It specifies CASSIAESSYEQYF. Together with reference TRBV19 and TRBJ2-7, the CDR3 gives the full variable domain: DGGITQSPKYLFRKEGQNVTLSCEQNLNHDAMYWYRQDPGQGLRLIYYSQIVNDFQKGDIAEGYSVSREKKESFPLTVTSAQKNPTAFYLCASSIAESSYEQYFGPGTRLTVT.

This clonotype has a handful of counts. CDR3 loop: CASSTSTGTKPLMNVFF. CDR3 DNA: TGTGCCAGCAGCACTTCGACAGGGACAAAGCCACTCATGAACGTTTTCTTT. The V call is TRBV7-6, the J call TRBJ1-1; the match to TRBD1 covers 7 bases. This CDR3 spans 17 amino acids. Losses at the gene ends were 5 bases for V and 13 bases for J; bases not matched to a gene: 25. The germline V gene encodes CDR1 SGHVS and CDR2 FNYEAQ.

CDR3: CASSSGTGEFLEKLFF. CDR3 coding DNA: TGTGCCAGCAGTAGCGGGACAGGGGAATTTTTGGAAAAACTGTTTTTT. The chain combines TRBV6-6 with TRBJ1-4; 10 positions agree with TRBD1. V shed 5 bases and J 8 bases; nucleotides not matched to a gene: 11. The CDR3 length is 16 residues. Germline V CDR1 and CDR2: MNHNY, SVGAGI (reference sequence).

This chain links TRBV18 with TRBJ2-2, with D unresolved. This CDR3 is built from 14 residues. Germline lookup yields CDR1 KGHSH and CDR2 LQKENI. Trimming pared 2 bases from V and 2 bases from J, leaving 6 bases between. This chain's CDR3 is CASSPGRNTGELFF. CDR3 in DNA: TGTGCCAGCTCACCAGGACGAAACACCGGGGAGCTGTTTTTT.

This clonotype has at least ten counts. V and J are TRBV11-2 and TRBJ2-1; the match to TRBD2 covers 11 bases. The CDR3 sequence is 16 residues long. The V gene end was trimmed by 4 bases and the J gene end by 4 bases; junction bases not matched to a gene: 6. The V gene's germline CDR1 is SGHAT and CDR2 FQNNGV. In nucleotides, the CDR3 is TGTGCCAGCAGCTCACTCCGGACTAGCGGGTACAATGAGCAGTTCTTC. Its protein product is CASSSLRTSGYNEQFF.

The chain couples TRBV18 to TRBJ1-2; 7 bases fit TRBD1. The CDR3 extends over 14 amino acids. Germline values: CDR1 KGHSH, CDR2 LQKENI. Trimming cost V 4 bases and J 0 bases; bases outside gene matches: 2. The CDR3 DNA is TGTGCCAGCTCACAAACAGGGGCTAACTATGGCTACACCTTC. Its translation is CASSQTGANYGYTF.

The chain is built from TRBV20-1 and TRBJ1-2; D perhaps matches TRBD1 (6 bases). Trimming took 5 bases from V and 5 from J, leaving 12 bases between them. Germline V gene sequence: CDR1 DFQATT, CDR2 SNEGSKA (reference sequence). The CDR3 is 12 amino acids. CDR3 bases: TGCAGTGCTGTGACAGGCTCGTATGGCTACACCTTC. This gives the protein CSAVTGSYGYTF.

This clonotype was counted a few times. The chain employs TRBV5-6 and TRBJ1-2; D unresolved. The CDR3 runs to 12 residues. CDR1 and CDR2 (germline): SGHDT, YYEEEE. Trimming took off 0 bases at V and 5 bases at J, with 5 bases between the two ends. This CDR3 reads CASSLDEYGYTF. DNA of the CDR3: TGTGCCAGCAGCTTGGATGAGTATGGCTACACCTTC.

The rearrangement links TRBV2 to TRBJ2-3, with D tentatively TRBD2 (8 bases). The ends were cut back, 8 bases at V and 6 bases at J, with 27 bases in the middle. Germline CDR1 reads SNHLY; CDR2 reads FYNNEI. The CDR3 is 17 residues long. The DNA for the CDR3 is TGTGCCAGCGCACAGGGGCCCCTTCGGGGGGGATTGGATACGCAGTATTTT. This codes for CASAQGPLRGGLDTQYF.

The chain employs TRBV7-4 and TRBJ1-6; D remains ambiguous. Germline V gene data show CDR1 as SGHVT and CDR2 as SQSDAQ. V lost 5 bases to trimming and J lost 7 bases, with 9 bases between them. This CDR3 has 13 amino acids. The CDR3 spells CASSPQENSPLHF. The DNA of the CDR3 is TGTGCCAGCAGCCCACAAGAAAATTCACCCCTCCACTTT. Based on the CDR3 plus reference TRBV7-4 and TRBJ1-6, the full variable domain is GAGVSQSPRYKVAKRGRDVALRCDSISGHVTLYWYRQTLGQGSEVLTYSQSDAQRDKSGRPSGRFSAERPERSVSTLKIQRTEQGDSAVYLCASSPQENSPLHFGNGTRLTVT.

The V call is TRBV4-1, the J call TRBJ1-5, with D unresolved. Germline CDR1 and CDR2: MGHRA and YSYEKL. Trimming took 1 base from V and 6 from J, leaving 7 bases between them. The CDR3 is 13 amino acids. The CDR3 sequence is CASSQVVGQPQHF. The CDR3 nucleotides are TGCGCCAGCAGCCAAGTTGTTGGTCAGCCCCAGCATTTT.

The rearrangement uses TRBV4-1 and TRBJ1-1; D call uncertain. The CDR3 consists of 16 residues. The ends were cut back, 1 base at V and 1 base at J, with 13 bases in the middle. Germline CDR1 and CDR2: MGHRA and YSYEKL. The CDR3 DNA is TGCGCCAGCAGCCAAGCCATTTGGGCAGGGAACACTGAAGCTTTCTTT. It translates to CASSQAIWAGNTEAFF.

This clonotype was counted only a few times. The chain uses TRBV19 and TRBJ2-4; possible D gene TRBD1, 6 bases. Between the trimmed V and J ends, which lost 7 bases and 0 bases, there was a span of 10 bases. This CDR3 is built from 14 residues. Looked up from germline, CDR1 is LNHDA and CDR2 is SQIVND (reference sequence). For the CDR3, the DNA is TGTGCCAGTAATGAGGGGGTAGCCAAAAACATTCAGTACTTC. Its translation: CASNEGVAKNIQYF.

The rearrangement links TRBV20-1 to TRBJ2-1, with a tentative D call TRBD1 (5 bases). V was cut by 6 bases and J by 3 bases, with 18 bases left in between. The CDR3 is made up of 15 amino acids. In germline, CDR1 is DFQATT, CDR2 SNEGSKA (reference sequence). The CDR3 nucleotides are TGCAGTGCACGGCAGGGCTCCGTCGTCTACAATGAGCAGTTCTTC. The encoded protein is CSARQGSVVYNEQFF.

This chain connects TRBV29-1 to TRBJ2-7, with 9 bases that match TRBD1. J was trimmed by 3 bases and V by 6 bases; bases with no gene match: 3. Per the germline V gene, CDR1 is SQVTM and CDR2 is ANQGSEA. CDR3 length equals 12 residues. The CDR3 loop reads CSVQTGGYEQYF. The CDR3 DNA is TGCAGCGTACAGACAGGGGGCTACGAGCAGTACTTC.

The genes are TRBV12-3 or TRBV12-4 and TRBJ1-5, with a tentative D call TRBD1 (6 bases). Trimming stripped 3 bases from V and 9 bases from J, with 12 bases between. This CDR3 contains 13 residues. CDR3 sequence reads: CASSLHRDWPQHF. The CDR3 coding sequence is TGTGCCAGCAGTTTGCACAGGGATTGGCCCCAGCATTTT.

This clonotype was seen a few times. The J gene is TRBJ2-5, the V gene TRBV7-2; possible D gene TRBD2, 6 bases. Germline CDR1 reads SGHTA; CDR2 reads FQGNSA. V gave up 1 base and J gave up 5 bases, with 14 bases separating them. CDR3 length: 15 amino acids. Here the CDR3 reads CASSLDPSRDETQYF. CDR3 sequence (DNA): TGTGCCAGCAGCTTAGACCCATCGCGGGATGAGACCCAGTACTTC.

This clonotype was seen repeatedly, ten times or more. One junction end does not reproduce the germline sequence, and a read error may be involved. The chain recombines TRBV19 with TRBJ1-1; 7 bases fit TRBD1. The CDR3 runs to 14 residues. Germline CDR1 and CDR2: LNHDA and SQIVND (reference sequence). CDR3 coding DNA: TGTGCCAGCAGTATAAACAGGGGGAACACTGAAGCTTTCTTT. It yields the protein CASSINRGNTEAFF. Using reference TRBV19 and TRBJ1-1 for the parts outside the CDR3, the full variable domain is DGGITQSPKYLFRKEGQNVTLSCEQNLNHDAMYWYRQDPGQGLRLIYYSQIVNDFQKGDIAEGYSVSREKKESFPLTVTSAQKNPTAFYLCASSINRGNTEAFFGQGTRLTVV.